The next 20 T cell receptor beta chains were all read from a single sample in a study of T cell repertoires and HLA-DP antigens. These receptors have no known antigen. Method: immunoSEQ multiplex PCR; TCRdb's copy keeps in-frame clones and lacks some. The repertoire consists of over 100,000 clones, with about 91% occurring once and the leading ten covering about 0.27%. The specimen sequenced was CD4+ T cells from PBMCs. The receptors shown here come from a woman younger than 30 in good health and CMV-seronegative.

The rearrangement joins TRBV28 to TRBJ1-4; the match to TRBD1 covers 7 bases. The CDR3 totals 15 residues. The V and J ends lost 3 bases and 7 bases, in that order; junction bases with no gene match: 8. Germline V gives CDR1 MDHEN, CDR2 SYDVKM. The CDR3 DNA follows: TGTGCCAGCAGTTTGACAGGGAGAGGGGGTGAAAAACTGTTTTTT. It translates to CASSLTGRGGEKLFF. The entire variable domain, with the rest obtained from reference TRBV28 and TRBJ1-4, is as follows: DVKVTQSSRYLVKRTGEKVFLECVQDMDHENMFWYRQDPGLGLRLIYFSYDVKMKEKGDIPEGYSVSREKKERFSLILESASTNQTSMYLCASSLTGRGGEKLFFGSGTQLSVL.

The chain is built from TRBV7-2 and TRBJ1-5, with D hard to call. The CDR3 is 16 amino acids. Germline-derived CDR1 and CDR2 are SGHTA and FQGNSA. The germline V and J ends were trimmed by 5 bases and 1 base, with 15 bases remaining between them. CDR3 DNA: TGTGCCAGCAGCGCTACTCTGGTTGTGAGCAATCAGCCCCAGCATTTT. Encoded protein: CASSATLVVSNQPQHF.

This chain links TRBV28 with TRBJ2-7; 12 bases align to TRBD2. CDR1 MDHEN and CDR2 SYDVKM come from the germline V gene. V was pared by 1 base and J by 4 bases, with 8 bases of the junction left unmatched. CDR3 length: 17 amino acids. The CDR3 DNA follows: TGTGCCAGCAGTTTATCACAGTGGCTAGCGGGAGGGTACGAGCAGTACTTC. This translates into CASSLSQWLAGGYEQYF.

The V and J genes are TRBV7-9 and TRBJ2-5, with D uncertain. Germline V gene lookup returns CDR1 SEHNR and CDR2 FQNEAQ (reference sequence). The CDR3 length is 14 residues. V was cut by 3 bases and J by 0 bases, with 8 bases left in between. The CDR3 protein is CASSFRANQETQYF. The CDR3 DNA reads TGTGCCAGCAGCTTTCGGGCAAACCAAGAGACCCAGTACTTC.

The chain combines TRBV2 with TRBJ2-2; 7 bases align to TRBD1. CDR3 length equals 15 residues. Trimming removed 6 bases from V and 0 bases from J; junction bases left unmatched: 4. Germline V gene lookup returns CDR1 SNHLY and CDR2 FYNNEI. The CDR3 region has the DNA TGTGCCAGCAGCCTTGACAGGGCGAACACCGGGGAGCTGTTTTTT. Its protein is CASSLDRANTGELFF.

The V gene is TRBV5-1, the J gene TRBJ1-2; 7 bases are a match to TRBD1. Trimming took 5 bases from V and 6 from J; bases not matched to a gene: 4. The CDR3 spans 12 residues. CDR1 and CDR2 from the germline V gene are SGHRS and YFSETQ. In DNA form, the CDR3 reads TGCGCCAGCAGGACAGGGAGCAATGGCTACACCTTC. It yields the protein CASRTGSNGYTF.

The chain joins TRBV7-2 to TRBJ1-2; D is ambiguous. CDR1 and CDR2 (germline): SGHTA, FQGNSA. This CDR3 has 13 residues. Deletions cut 4 bases from V and 6 bases from J, with 12 bases between. The CDR3 loop is CASSSRVNNGYTF. The CDR3 region has the DNA TGTGCCAGCAGCTCGCGCGTGAACAATGGCTACACCTTC.

V usage is TRBV10-3 and J usage is TRBJ2-2; 11 nucleotides agree with TRBD2. The CDR3 sequence is 14 residues long. V lost 6 bases and J lost 6; bases outside the gene matches: 3. CDR1 is ENHRY and CDR2 is SYGVKD in the germline V gene. CDR3 amino acids: CAIRTSGIPGELFF. The CDR3 DNA reads as TGTGCCATCAGGACTAGCGGGATCCCCGGGGAGCTGTTTTTT.

The V and J genes are TRBV5-6 and TRBJ1-2; 7 positions match TRBD1. The CDR3 sequence is 14 residues long. Germline CDR1 and CDR2: SGHDT and YYEEEE. With V trimmed by 1 base and J by 2 bases, 2 bases remained unmatched. The CDR3 spells CASSLMDRNYGYTF. Written as DNA, the CDR3 is TGTGCCAGCAGCTTGATGGACAGGAACTATGGCTACACCTTC.

V is TRBV5-4 and J is TRBJ2-7; a possible D gene is TRBD2 (5 bases). CDR1 SGHNT and CDR2 YYREEE come from the germline V gene (reference sequence). The CDR3 covers 14 residues. The germline V and J ends were trimmed by 4 bases and 0 bases, with 11 bases remaining between them. The CDR3 nucleotides are TGTGCCAGCAGCCCTACGGGGAGCTCCTACGAGCAGTACTTC. Amino acid sequence: CASSPTGSSYEQYF.

This clone came up once. CDR3 region: CASSEALVYSYNEQFF. CDR3 coding DNA: TGTGCCAGCAGTGAGGCCCTAGTGTACTCCTACAATGAGCAGTTCTTC. This chain connects TRBV2 to TRBJ2-1; D unresolved. The ends were cut back, 3 bases at V and 0 bases at J, with 12 bases in the middle. The V gene's germline CDR1 is SNHLY and CDR2 FYNNEI. The CDR3 spans 16 residues.

The rearrangement uses TRBV4-2 and TRBJ2-2; D call uncertain. Germline loops: CDR1 LGHNA, CDR2 YNFKEQ. This CDR3 is built from 17 residues. V was pared by 1 base and J by 7 bases, with 19 bases between. The CDR3 reads CASSQADWLSRIGELFF. Here the CDR3 DNA reads TGTGCCAGCAGCCAAGCGGATTGGTTATCCAGGATCGGGGAGCTGTTTTTT.

The V and J genes are TRBV29-1 and TRBJ2-3; unclear D gene. The ends were cut back, 8 bases at V and 2 bases at J, with 20 bases in the middle. CDR3 size: 15 residues. In germline, CDR1 is SQVTM, CDR2 ANQGSEA. CDR3 amino acids: CSLVVSAIHTDTQYF. For the CDR3, the DNA is TGCAGCCTCGTGGTCAGCGCTATACACACAGATACGCAGTATTTT.

The chain recombines TRBV27 with TRBJ1-2; TRBD1 agrees at 9 bases. The ends lost 5 bases at V and 1 base at J; junction bases unmatched: 11. CDR1 and CDR2 from the germline V gene are MNHEY and SMNVEV (reference sequence). The CDR3 loop spans 17 amino acids. In DNA form, the CDR3 reads TGTGCCAGCAGTCCCCACCCGGACAGGGGATTTAACTATGGCTACACCTTC. Translation: CASSPHPDRGFNYGYTF.

The chain carries TRBV18 and TRBJ2-7; 7 positions agree with TRBD1. The CDR3 has 16 residues. Germline assignment: CDR1 KGHSH and CDR2 LQKENI. Unmatched junction bases numbered 10, after V lost 3 bases and J lost 2 bases. CDR3 loop: CASSPARTGQAYEQYF. The CDR3 nucleotides read TGTGCCAGCTCACCGGCCAGGACAGGCCAAGCCTACGAGCAGTACTTC.

The genes are TRBV6-5 and TRBJ2-5; D perhaps matches TRBD2 (6 bases). CDR1 and CDR2 from the germline V gene are MNHEY and SVGAGI. The ends were cut back, 4 bases at V and 0 bases at J, with 9 bases in the middle. The CDR3 consists of 14 residues. The CDR3 DNA reads TGTGCCAGCAGTTTCGCGGGACACCAAGAGACCCAGTACTTC. Its translation is CASSFAGHQETQYF.

The rearrangement joins TRBV19 to TRBJ2-7, with 7 bases aligning to TRBD2. Losses at the gene ends were 9 bases for V and 5 bases for J; bases not matched to a gene: 10. Germline CDR1 reads LNHDA; CDR2 reads SQIVND (reference sequence). This CDR3 has 13 amino acids. In DNA form, the CDR3 reads TGTGCCAGCAAGACTAGCCCCTTCGACGAGCAGTACTTC. This sequence encodes CASKTSPFDEQYF.

This sequence joins TRBV19 and TRBJ2-7; perhaps TRBD1 as D (6 bases). The CDR3 is made up of 15 amino acids. The germline V gene has CDR1 LNHDA and CDR2 SQIVND (reference sequence). V was trimmed by 7 bases and J by 2 bases, leaving 18 bases between them. CDR3 in amino acids: CASKEQGAPTYEQYF. CDR3 nucleotides: TGTGCCAGTAAAGAACAGGGCGCGCCTACCTACGAGCAGTACTTC.

V gene TRBV6-1 combines with J gene TRBJ1-6, with unresolved D. The germline V gene encodes CDR1 MNHNS and CDR2 SASEGT. This CDR3 has 14 amino acids. Trimming pared 2 bases from V and 11 bases from J, leaving 13 bases between. The CDR3 loop is CASSESIASAPLHF. CDR3 sequence (DNA): TGTGCCAGCAGTGAATCCATCGCTTCCGCACCCCTCCACTTT.

The chain's CDR3 is CASSPGTENIQYF. In DNA form, the CDR3 reads TGTGCCAGCAGCCCCGGGACAGAAAACATTCAGTACTTC. The V call is TRBV9, the J call TRBJ2-4, with 7 positions matching TRBD1. This CDR3 has 13 amino acids. The V gene end was trimmed by 4 bases and the J gene end by 5 bases; junction bases not matched to a gene: 3. The germline V gene has CDR1 SGDLS and CDR2 YYNGEE.